Listed below are T cell receptor beta chains from one sample, sequenced in a study of cytomegalovirus exposure and HLA in healthy donors. Clones were sequenced by immunoSEQ multiplex PCR, and TCRdb holds only the in-frame ones, with some missing. The sample lists about 94,000 clones, approximately 66% occurring once. Sequenced material: PBMCs. All receptors come from a man aged 30 to 45 in good health and CMV-seronegative. Both conserved end residues are part of each CDR3. The order of the fields is clone size, V gene, D gene, J gene, CDR3 DNA, CDR3 protein. A D gene is named only where the DNA matches it firmly. A row's size may be missing; if present it is once, few, many or a size class.

few,TRBV25-1,TRBD2,TRBJ2-3,TGTGCCAGCAGTGATCAGCGGGAGGATTTCACAGATACGCAGTATTTT,CASSDQREDFTDTQYF
-,TRBV29-1,TRBD1,TRBJ1-1,TGCAGCGTTGAGGGGACAGGGGGCCTGGAGAACACTGAAGCTTTCTTT,CSVEGTGGLENTEAFF
few,TRBV2,TRBD1,TRBJ2-7,TGTGCCAGCAGCGACAGGGGGCTTGCCTACGAGCAGTACTTC,CASSDRGLAYEQYF
-,TRBV7-6,-,TRBJ2-3,TGTGCCAGCAGCTCGGGGGACAGAAACACAGATACGCAGTATTTT,CASSSGDRNTDTQYF
-,TRBV11-2,TRBD2,TRBJ2-2,TGTGCCAGCAGCTTAGTAGCGGGGCTAACCGGGGAGCTGTTTTTT,CASSLVAGLTGELFF
-,TRBV7-3,-,TRBJ2-1,TGTGCCAGCAGCCACCTGGCGCGGAGGGTATACAATGAGCAGTTCTTC,CASSHLARRVYNEQFF
-,TRBV29-1,-,TRBJ2-4,TGCAGCGTTGGAGAACGGTCTCTGGCCAAAAACATTCAGTACTTC,CSVGERSLAKNIQYF
-,TRBV7-7,-,TRBJ1-1,TGTGCTAGCTCAATCGACAGTTACACTGAAGCTTTCTTT,CASSIDSYTEAFF
-,TRBV5-1,-,TRBJ2-2,TGCGCCAGCAGCCAGGGGAGGGCCGGGGAGCTGTTTTTT,CASSQGRAGELFF
-,TRBV7-3,-,TRBJ2-3,TGTGCCAGCAGCACCCAGCGAGCGGGACATTTCACAGATACGCAGTATTTT,CASSTQRAGHFTDTQYF
-,TRBV27,-,TRBJ2-5,TGTGCCAGCAGTCCCCAAAAGGGGGAGACCCAGTACTTC,CASSPQKGETQYF
-,TRBV5-6,-,TRBJ2-7,TGTGCCAGCAGCCCAGAGGTGGATTACTGCGAGCAGTACTTC,CASSPEVDYCEQYF
-,TRBV5-4,-,TRBJ2-2,TGTGCCAGCAGCTTTGCTGCAGGGCCCACCGGGGAGCTGTTTTTT,CASSFAAGPTGELFF
-,TRBV5-1,TRBD2,TRBJ2-3,TGCGCCAGCAGCTTGGGATCTAGCGGGGGAAAAACGACGCAGTATTTT,CASSLGSSGGKTTQYF
-,TRBV19,TRBD1,TRBJ2-5,TGTGCCAGTAGCCCAGGGGGACACCCAACGTACCAAGAGACCCAGTACTTC,CASSPGGHPTYQETQYF
-,TRBV7-3,-,TRBJ1-1,TGTGCCAGCAGCTTCTCGTCGTCCACTGAAGCTTTCTTT,CASSFSSSTEAFF
few,TRBV6-4,-,TRBJ1-2,TGTGCCAGCATCCCCGCAGGTTTATGCCATGGCTACACCTTC,CASIPAGLCHGYTF
-,TRBV5-6,-,TRBJ2-1,TGTGCCAGCAGCAGCTCCCAGCGGCAGTTCTTC,CASSSSQRQFF
-,TRBV4-2,-,TRBJ1-4,TGTGCCAGCAGCCAAGGATCCACGTCCAGTGCAGCTAATGAAAAACTGTTTTTT,CASSQGSTSSAANEKLFF
-,TRBV7-2,TRBD2,TRBJ2-3,TGTGCCAGCAGCTTAGGTGGACTAGCGGGAGGTCTCCCAGATACGCAGTATTTT,CASSLGGLAGGLPDTQYF
-,TRBV18,-,TRBJ2-7,TGTGCCAGCTCACCACCGGGGGGACCCTACGAGCAGTACTTC,CASSPPGGPYEQYF
-,TRBV7-8,TRBD1,TRBJ1-1,TGTGCCAGCGGCCAAACCGAGGGGGCGATTGAAGCTTTCTTT,CASGQTEGAIEAFF
few,TRBV6-4,TRBD2,TRBJ2-3,TGTGCCAGCAGCGAGCGGGAGGAAGCCACAGATACGCAGTATTTT,CASSEREEATDTQYF
-,TRBV4-1,TRBD2,TRBJ2-1,TGCGCCAGCAGCCCCCCGGAGCGGGGGGGCCATGAGCAGTTCTTC,CASSPPERGGHEQFF
few,TRBV18,TRBD1,TRBJ2-7,TGTGCCAGCTCACTAACCGGACAGGGGGCACGGGAGCAGTACTTC,CASSLTGQGAREQYF
-,TRBV19,TRBD1,TRBJ1-5,TGTGCCAGCGACCGACAGGGGGGCAGCAATCAGCCCCAGCATTTT,CASDRQGGSNQPQHF
-,TRBV4-2,TRBD2,TRBJ2-2,TGTGCCAGCAGCCAAGATAGGGGCGGGGGGCCCTTTAGCACCGGGGAGCTGTTTTTT,CASSQDRGGGPFSTGELFF
few,TRBV4-1,TRBD1,TRBJ1-6,TGCGCCAGCGGCCAGGGGGGTTTTAATTCACCCCTCCACTTT,CASGQGGFNSPLHF
-,TRBV13,TRBD2,TRBJ2-7,TGTGCCAGCAGCCCCCCGGGCGGGGGCTCCTACGAGCAGTACTTC,CASSPPGGGSYEQYF
few,TRBV19,TRBD2,TRBJ2-1,TGTGCCAGTACCCCGACTAGCGGGAGCAGGGATGAGCAGTTCTTC,CASTPTSGSRDEQFF
few,TRBV27,TRBD2,TRBJ2-3,TGTGCCAGCAGCTCACGGGGACTAGCGGGAGCGAGGGGGACGCAGTATTTT,CASSSRGLAGARGTQYF
few,TRBV4-2,-,TRBJ2-1,TGTGCCAGCAGCCAAGGACAGAGGAGCTCCTACAATGAGCAGTTCTTC,CASSQGQRSSYNEQFF
-,TRBV7-2,-,TRBJ1-5,TGTGCCAGCAGCTTAGAGGCAGGGAGGCGTCAGCCCCAGCATTTT,CASSLEAGRRQPQHF
-,TRBV5-1,TRBD2,TRBJ2-3,TGCGCCAGCAGCCCTTTAAGCGGGAAGACAGATACGCAGTATTTT,CASSPLSGKTDTQYF
-,TRBV15,-,TRBJ1-2,TGTGCCACCAGCAGGGGGGGGGCGGGTGGCTACACCTTC,CATSRGGAGGYTF
once,TRBV2,TRBD2,TRBJ2-3,TGTGCCAGCAGTGAGACTAGCGGCACAGATACGCAGTATTTT,CASSETSGTDTQYF